The 18 T cell receptor beta chains below were found in one sample sequenced in a study of vaccination effects on CD4 cells after COVID-19. The repertoire was sequenced with immunoSEQ multiplex PCR; TCRdb's copy has only in-frame clones and lacks some. This sample carries about 73,000 clones, around 79% of them seen once, and the ten largest clones take 2.5% to 3.5%. What these receptors recognize is not known. The ViraFEST assay expanded antigen-specific CD4+ T cells with viral peptide pools before sequencing. Once cultured for approximately 10 days, the cells underwent separation to obtain CD4+ T cells. Negative nucleocapsid antibody tests before and after vaccination confirmed no previous SARS-CoV-2 infection. The specimen comprised CD4+ T cells from PBMCs cultured with HCoV-NL63 spike peptides, sampled before COVID-19 vaccination. These TCRs come from a human donor who received a COVID-19 vaccine.

The rearrangement links TRBV5-1 to TRBJ2-3; weak D call: TRBD2 (6 bases). The length of the CDR3 is 17 residues. V was trimmed by 4 bases and J by 4 bases, leaving 22 bases between them. Germline V gene sequence: CDR1 SGHRS, CDR2 YFSETQ. The CDR3 coding sequence is TGCGCCAGCAGCCCCCGCTTTAGCGGAACCGCACCAGATACGCAGTATTTT. Protein sequence: CASSPRFSGTAPDTQYF. The entire variable domain, with the rest obtained from reference TRBV5-1 and TRBJ2-3, is as follows: KAGVTQTPRYLIKTRGQQVTLSCSPISGHRSVSWYQQTPGQGLQFLFEYFSETQRNKGNFPGRFSGRQFSNSRSEMNVSTLELGDSALYLCASSPRFSGTAPDTQYFGPGTRLTVL.

The chain combines TRBV30 with TRBJ2-5; D is undetermined. Germline values: CDR1 GTSNPN, CDR2 SVGIG (reference sequence). The germline V and J ends were trimmed by 3 bases and 5 bases, with 7 bases remaining between them. The CDR3 runs to 11 residues. This chain's CDR3 is CAWSHWETQYF. The CDR3 nucleotides read TGTGCCTGGAGCCACTGGGAGACCCAGTACTTC.

The V and J genes are TRBV6-2 or TRBV6-3 and TRBJ2-3; the D is unclear. This CDR3 spans 14 amino acids. Per germline, CDR1 MNHEY and CDR2 SVGEGT. V was cut by 6 bases and J by 6 bases, with 16 bases left in between. Written as DNA, the CDR3 is TGTGCCAGCAGCCACCGAATGGGTTGGGATACGCAGTATTTT. Amino acids: CASSHRMGWDTQYF.

The CDR3 DNA is TGTGCCAGCAGCCAAGATCCAGGGACAGATACGCAGTATTTT. Its translation is CASSQDPGTDTQYF. The rearrangement links TRBV3-1 (or the pseudogene TRBV3-2) to TRBJ2-3; D might be TRBD1 (5 bases). The CDR3 has 14 amino acids. The V and J ends lost 0 bases and 3 bases respectively, with 7 bases between them. Germline lookup yields CDR1 LGHDT and CDR2 YNNKEL (reference sequence).

With regard to this clone: Other nucleotide sequences from this sample produce the same CDR3. The chain carries TRBV7-3 and TRBJ2-3, with D uncertain. Trimming cost V 1 base and J 4 bases, with 6 bases left between them. In germline, CDR1 is SGHTA, CDR2 FQGTGA. There are 13 residues in the CDR3. CDR3 sequence reads: CASSLRGADTQYF. The DNA of the CDR3 is TGTGCCAGCAGCTTAAGGGGTGCAGATACGCAGTATTTT.

The chain is built from TRBV30 and TRBJ2-3; no clear D gene. Germline CDR1 is GTSNPN and CDR2 is SVGIG (reference sequence). Trimming removed 0 bases from V and 5 bases from J, with 9 bases in between. The CDR3 runs 13 residues. As DNA, the CDR3 is TGTGCCTGGAGTGTACCCTTACGAGATACGCAGTATTTT. Protein sequence: CAWSVPLRDTQYF.

The chain employs TRBV7-9 and TRBJ1-4; the D is unclear. CDR1 is SEHNR and CDR2 is FQNEAQ in the germline V gene (reference sequence). The CDR3 extends over 16 amino acids. Deletions cut 3 bases from V and 8 bases from J, with 19 bases between. The CDR3 region has the DNA TGTGCCAGCAGCTTGTACTTATCAGGTTCTGGCGAAAAACTGTTTTTT. This gives the protein CASSLYLSGSGEKLFF. Together with reference TRBV7-9 and TRBJ1-4, the CDR3 gives the full variable domain: DTGVSQNPRHKITKRGQNVTFRCDPISEHNRLYWYRQTLGQGPEFLTYFQNEAQLEKSRLLSDRFSAERPKGSFSTLEIQRTEQGDSAMYLCASSLYLSGSGEKLFFGSGTQLSVL.

V gene TRBV27 combines with J gene TRBJ2-5; no firm D call. V shed 5 bases and J shed 5 bases, with 18 bases lying between them. Germline CDR1 MNHEY, CDR2 SMNVEV (reference sequence). The CDR3 contains 15 residues. The CDR3 DNA reads TGTGCCAGCAGTCCCTTGTCACTAAGGCCGGAGACCCAGTACTTC. Amino acid sequence: CASSPLSLRPETQYF.

The V call is TRBV10-3, the J call TRBJ2-5; 9 nucleotides match TRBD1. The J segment lost 4 bases and the V segment lost 11 bases, leaving 8 bases of the junction unmatched. Germline CDR1 is ENHRY and CDR2 is SYGVKD. The CDR3 is 13 residues long. The CDR3 protein is CAAGDREAETQYF. CDR3 coding DNA: TGTGCCGCGGGGGACAGGGAGGCAGAGACCCAGTACTTC.

The chain is built from TRBV19 and TRBJ1-1; D is uncertain. The V end lost 5 bases, the J end lost 2 bases, and 3 bases lay between the germline ends. This CDR3 region has 11 residues. CDR1 is LNHDA, CDR2 SQIVND, per germline (reference sequence). The CDR3 region is CASSVNTEAFF. Here the CDR3 DNA reads TGTGCCAGTAGTGTAAACACTGAAGCTTTCTTT. The entire variable domain, with the rest obtained from reference TRBV19 and TRBJ1-1, is as follows: DGGITQSPKYLFRKEGQNVTLSCEQNLNHDAMYWYRQDPGQGLRLIYYSQIVNDFQKGDIAEGYSVSREKKESFPLTVTSAQKNPTAFYLCASSVNTEAFFGQGTRLTVV.

The V call is TRBV10-3, the J call TRBJ1-3; the D gene is possibly TRBD1 (5 bases). CDR1 and CDR2 (germline): ENHRY, SYGVKD. V gave up 10 bases and J gave up 0 bases, with 19 bases separating them. The CDR3 has 16 amino acids. CDR3 amino acids: CASRRPDISSGNTIYF. The CDR3 region has the DNA TGTGCCAGCCGAAGACCGGACATCAGCTCTGGAAACACCATATATTTT.

V is TRBV6-5 and J is TRBJ1-6, with D possibly TRBD1 on 6 matching bases. CDR3 size: 15 residues. Trimming took off 1 base at V and 16 bases at J, with 20 bases between the two ends. Per the germline V gene, CDR1 is MNHEY and CDR2 is SVGAGI. CDR3 coding DNA: TGTGCCAGCAGTTACTTACCGGACAGTCAATCCGGACTCCACTTT. It codes for CASSYLPDSQSGLHF.

A few counts support this clone. V and J are TRBV2 and TRBJ1-3; D uncertain. Germline CDR1 SNHLY, CDR2 FYNNEI. Trimming left V 2 bases short and J 7 bases short, with 9 bases between. The CDR3 totals 13 residues. The CDR3 here is CASSETPRNTIYF. The CDR3 DNA is TGTGCCAGCAGTGAAACACCCCGGAACACCATATATTTT.

The rearrangement links TRBV7-6 to TRBJ2-1, with D hard to call. This CDR3 is 16 amino acids long. V was pared by 0 bases and J by 8 bases, with 17 bases between. Germline CDR1 SGHVS, CDR2 FNYEAQ. The CDR3 sequence is CASSLARSLLGDEQFF. The CDR3 region has the DNA TGTGCCAGCAGCTTAGCGCGTAGTCTCCTTGGCGATGAGCAGTTCTTC. Full variable domain (rest looked up from reference TRBV7-6 and TRBJ2-1): GAGVSQSPRYKVTKRGQDVALRCDPISGHVSLYWYRQALGQGPEFLTYFNYEAQQDKSGLPNDRFSAERPEGSISTLTIQRTEQRDSAMYRCASSLARSLLGDEQFFGPGTRLTVL.

The chain has TRBV5-1 and TRBJ2-3; possibly TRBD1 for D (5 bases). This CDR3 is 14 amino acids long. Germline CDR1 reads SGHRS; CDR2 reads YFSETQ. Trimming cost V 0 bases and J 5 bases, with 10 bases left between them. The CDR3 DNA is TGCGCCAGCAGCTTGGTGGGGCGTGAAGATACGCAGTATTTT. It yields the protein CASSLVGREDTQYF. Complete variable domain (other parts from reference TRBV5-1 and TRBJ2-3): KAGVTQTPRYLIKTRGQQVTLSCSPISGHRSVSWYQQTPGQGLQFLFEYFSETQRNKGNFPGRFSGRQFSNSRSEMNVSTLELGDSALYLCASSLVGREDTQYFGPGTRLTVL.

The rearrangement uses TRBV10-3 and TRBJ2-5; possibly TRBD2 for D (6 bases). V lost 7 bases, J lost 5 bases, and 14 bases lay in between. Germline loops: CDR1 ENHRY, CDR2 SYGVKD. This CDR3 region has 13 residues. CDR3 sequence (DNA): TGTGCCATCAATGGGGGGTTAGGGGAGACCCAGTACTTC. It is translated as CAINGGLGETQYF.

The J gene is TRBJ2-5, the V gene TRBV6-2 or TRBV6-3; 12 nucleotides agree with TRBD2. The CDR3 is made up of 17 amino acids. Germline V gene lookup returns CDR1 MNHEY and CDR2 SVGEGT. The J segment lost 6 bases and the V segment lost 3 bases, leaving 11 bases of the junction unmatched. The CDR3 DNA follows: TGTGCCAGCAGTTATTTGCTAGCGGGGGGGCACTATCAGACCCAGTACTTC. As protein: CASSYLLAGGHYQTQYF.

The J gene is TRBJ2-4, the V gene TRBV6-1, with D possibly being TRBD1 or TRBD2 (5 bases each). V was shortened by 2 bases and J by 7 bases, with 12 bases between the two germline ends. The germline gives CDR1 MNHNS, CDR2 SASEGT. The CDR3 is 14 residues long. CDR3 sequence: CASSEYFGTNIQYF. CDR3 coding DNA: TGTGCCAGCAGTGAATATTTCGGGACGAACATTCAGTACTTC.